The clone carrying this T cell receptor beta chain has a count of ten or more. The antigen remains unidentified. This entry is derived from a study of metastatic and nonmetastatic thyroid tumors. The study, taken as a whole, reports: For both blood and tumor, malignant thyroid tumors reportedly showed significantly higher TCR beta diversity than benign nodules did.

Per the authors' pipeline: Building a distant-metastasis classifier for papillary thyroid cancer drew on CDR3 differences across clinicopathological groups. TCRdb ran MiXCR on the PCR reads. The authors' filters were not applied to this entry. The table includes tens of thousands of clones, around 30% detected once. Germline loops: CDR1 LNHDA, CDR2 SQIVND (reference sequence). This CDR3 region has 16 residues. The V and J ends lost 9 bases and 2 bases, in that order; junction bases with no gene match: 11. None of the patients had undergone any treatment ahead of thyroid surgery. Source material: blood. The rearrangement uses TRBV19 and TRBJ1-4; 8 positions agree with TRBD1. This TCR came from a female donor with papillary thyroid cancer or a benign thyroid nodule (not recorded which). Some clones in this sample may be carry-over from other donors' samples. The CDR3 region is CASSNQGAGTNEKLFF. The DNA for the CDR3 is TGTGCCAGCTCAAACCAGGGGGCTGGGACTAATGAAAAACTGTTTTTT.